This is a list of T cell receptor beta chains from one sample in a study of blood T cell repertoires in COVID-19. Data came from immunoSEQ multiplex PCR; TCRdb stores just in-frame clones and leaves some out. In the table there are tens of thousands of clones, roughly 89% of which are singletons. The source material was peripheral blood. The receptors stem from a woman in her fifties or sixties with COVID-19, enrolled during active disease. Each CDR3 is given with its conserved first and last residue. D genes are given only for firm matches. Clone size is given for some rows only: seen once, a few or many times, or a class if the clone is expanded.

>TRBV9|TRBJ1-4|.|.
TGTGCCAGCAGCGTAGGCGGCTATAATGAAAAACTGTTTTTT
CASSVGGYNEKLFF
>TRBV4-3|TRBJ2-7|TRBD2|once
TGCGCCAGCAGCCAAGGACAGAAAGGGGGGCTAGCGGGCTACGAGCAGTACTTC
CASSQGQKGGLAGYEQYF
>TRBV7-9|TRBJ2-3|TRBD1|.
TGTGCCAGCAGCGCACCGGGACAGGGCACAGATACGCAGTATTTT
CASSAPGQGTDTQYF
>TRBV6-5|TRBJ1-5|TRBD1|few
TGTGCCAGCAGAAGACAGGGCGGTCAGCCCCAGCATTTT
CASRRQGGQPQHF
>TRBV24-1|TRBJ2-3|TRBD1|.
TGTGCCACCTCTGAAACAGGGGGGAGCACAGATACGCAGTATTTT
CATSETGGSTDTQYF
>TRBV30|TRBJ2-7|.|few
TGTGCCTGGAGTGAATCTTTCTCCGAGCAGTACTTC
CAWSESFSEQYF
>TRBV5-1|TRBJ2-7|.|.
TGCGCCAGCAGCTTGGGCAGCTCCTACGAGCAGTACTTC
CASSLGSSYEQYF
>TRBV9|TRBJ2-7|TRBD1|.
TGTGCCAGCAGCGTAGATGGGGACAGAGACCGCGAGCAGTACTTC
CASSVDGDRDREQYF
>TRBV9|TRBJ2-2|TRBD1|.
TGTGCCAGCAGCATGGGACAGGGGACCCCCGGGGAGCTGTTTTTT
CASSMGQGTPGELFF
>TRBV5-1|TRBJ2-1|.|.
TGCGCCAGCAGCTTGACCCCGGACTCCCGAGGGAATGAGCAGTTCTTC
CASSLTPDSRGNEQFF
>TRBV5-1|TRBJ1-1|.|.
TGCGCCAGCAGCTTGGGGGTCAGGGCGACTGAAGCTTTCTTT
CASSLGVRATEAFF
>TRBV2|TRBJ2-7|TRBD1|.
TGTGCCAGCAGTCAGGGGGCGTGGGAGCAGTACTTC
CASSQGAWEQYF
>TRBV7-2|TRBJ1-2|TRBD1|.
TGTGCCAGCATCGGACAGGCTAACTATGGCTACACCTTC
CASIGQANYGYTF
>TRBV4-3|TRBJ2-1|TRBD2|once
TGCGCCAGCAGCCACGGACACGCGGGAGTACAATTTGGCACAACGAGGGACAATGAGCAGTTCTTC
CASSHGHAGVQFGTTRDNEQFF
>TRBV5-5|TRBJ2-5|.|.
TGTGCCAGCAGCTTTTCAGGCTCCCCACAAGAGACCCAGTACTTC
CASSFSGSPQETQYF